This TCR beta chain was found in a study of shared clonotypes between healthy human individuals. Overall study findings and caveats: Collection of samples was limited to blood; tissue repertoires likely differ. Rarefaction analysis demonstrated incomplete sorted-subset sequencing notwithstanding large depth. Of the naive CD4 clonotypes, 4% to 5% were shared across a handful of donors.

V lost 2 bases, J lost 6 bases, and 6 bases stayed unmatched. CDR3 length equals 15 residues. CDR1 is WSHSY, CDR2 SAAADI, per germline. For this clone: The antigen is unknown.

Sequencing was at deep level. TCRdb keeps only in-frame clones here, not all; method: immunoSEQ multiplex PCR. The sample lists a few million clones, over 85% seen once, with roughly 0.14% in the top ten. The chain combines TRBV10-2 with TRBJ2-5; TRBD2 matches 10 bases. This TCR derives from a man between 18 and 29 years old in good health. The source material was naive CD4+ T cells sorted from blood. Subset described: CD45RA+ positively selected. The CDR3 here is CASSEGAGGPKTQYF. Here the CDR3 DNA reads TGCGCCAGCAGTGAGGGAGCGGGGGGGCCCAAGACCCAGTACTTC.